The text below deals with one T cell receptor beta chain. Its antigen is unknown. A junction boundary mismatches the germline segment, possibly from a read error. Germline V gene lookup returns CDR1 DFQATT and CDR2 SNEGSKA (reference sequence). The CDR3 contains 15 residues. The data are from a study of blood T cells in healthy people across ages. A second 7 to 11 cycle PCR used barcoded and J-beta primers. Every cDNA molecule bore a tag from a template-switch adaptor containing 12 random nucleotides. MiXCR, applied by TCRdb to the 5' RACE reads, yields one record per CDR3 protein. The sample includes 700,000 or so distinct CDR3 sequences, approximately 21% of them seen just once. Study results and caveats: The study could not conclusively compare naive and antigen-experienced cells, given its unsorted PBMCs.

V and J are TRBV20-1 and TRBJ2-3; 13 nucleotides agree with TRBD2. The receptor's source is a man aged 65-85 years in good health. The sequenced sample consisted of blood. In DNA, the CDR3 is TGCAGTGCTAGGGGGACTAGCGGGATCACAGATCCGCAGTATTTT. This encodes CSARGTSGITDPQYF.